This T cell receptor beta chain was recorded in a study of blood T cell repertoires in COVID-19. At the level of the study: Sites across the United States, Italy and Spain contributed samples from acute and convalescent COVID-19. T cells, B-cell-depleted T cells, or PBMCs supplied cDNA or gDNA.

Those enrolled in Seattle joined during active infection and were followed longitudinally afterward. The V end lost 5 bases, the J end lost 15 bases, and 11 bases lay between the germline ends. Germline V CDR1 and CDR2: KGHSH, LQKENI. The CDR3 length is 11 residues. Clones were read by immunoSEQ multiplex PCR, and TCRdb kept only the in-frame ones, dropping some. The sample has around 480,000 clones, 70% to 90% seen once. The clonotype was recovered from a woman between 50 and 59 years old with COVID-19, enrolled during active disease. The specimen sequenced was peripheral blood. The chain links TRBV18 to TRBJ1-6; D may be TRBD1 (5 bases). The DNA of the CDR3 is TGTGCCAGCTCAGGGGCCACACACCTCCACTTT. As protein: CASSGATHLHF.